This is a list of T cell receptor beta chains from one sample in a study of blood T cells in healthy people across ages. TCRdb redid the calling of the 5' RACE reads with MiXCR, one entry per CDR3 protein. The sample includes 850,000 or so distinct CDR3 sequences, 29% of them seen just once. Sequencing was performed on blood. The receptors come from a woman older than 75 in good health. The conserved cysteine and the conserved F or W are not part of the CDR3 here. Fields, in order: V gene, CDR3 length, J gene, CDR3 protein.

>TRBV4-3|14|TRBJ1-1
ASSPPNGQGGTEAF
>TRBV18|14|TRBJ2-7
ASSPSWGGLSYEQY
>TRBV3-1|11|TRBJ2-1
ASSQKVNNEQF
>TRBV7-7|16|TRBJ2-6
ASSPGTGGRSGANVLT
>TRBV11-2|13|TRBJ2-1
ASIQGPAVGTKQF
>TRBV7-2|13|TRBJ1-2
ASSLGRTGNYGYT
>TRBV20-1|13|TRBJ1-2
SAPTPGQRPYGYT
>TRBV4-1|16|TRBJ2-4
ASSQDTFGGVAKNIQY
>TRBV5-1|15|TRBJ1-1
ASSWGMGRSGGTEAF
>TRBV9|14|TRBJ2-7
ASSVANTGAVYEQY
>TRBV5-1|13|TRBJ2-7
ASSSGLLSSCEQY
>TRBV19|11|TRBJ1-5
ASSISSPAPQH
>TRBV2|13|TRBJ1-5
ASREDRASNQPQH
>TRBV20-1|12|TRBJ1-2
SASSRAANYGYT
>TRBV24-1|9|TRBJ1-2
ATSDTYGYT
>TRBV20-1|11|TRBJ2-1
SARTDASYEQF
>TRBV24-1|15|TRBJ2-3
ATSDLHGGGTTDTQY
>TRBV7-9|12|TRBJ1-6
ASSGQGDNSPLH
>TRBV7-2|11|TRBJ2-7
ASSWGQGREQY
>TRBV6-2/TRBV6-3|12|TRBJ2-5
ASSYSTRQETQY
>TRBV11-2|11|TRBJ1-5
ASSRNSDQPQH
>TRBV12-3/TRBV12-4|15|TRBJ2-4
ASSLVTSGGAANIQY
>TRBV20-1|16|TRBJ2-2
SARDDNGLVEGTGELF
>TRBV28|15|TRBJ2-1
ASSSGRGLAGVGEQF
>TRBV7-2|12|TRBJ2-1
ASSLGLAWETQF
>TRBV3-1|12|TRBJ2-1
ASSRDRGLGEQF
>TRBV29-1|9|TRBJ2-7
SVVGKNEQY
>TRBV3-1|14|TRBJ2-3
ASSQGDRASTDTQY
>TRBV7-9|12|TRBJ2-4
ASSSQGAANIQY
>TRBV2|12|TRBJ2-7
ASNKGQAPYEQY
>TRBV15|15|TRBJ2-3
ATSRKLAGGDTDTQY
>TRBV6-6|15|TRBJ2-1
ASSYSKTSGRGDEQF
>TRBV7-8|12|TRBJ2-4
ASSLGTAQNIQY
>TRBV6-1|13|TRBJ1-5
ASSTEGLANQPQH
>TRBV5-1|12|TRBJ2-5
ASSSGKPQETQY
>TRBV7-2|12|TRBJ2-1
ASSWGLGLGEQF
>TRBV4-1|14|TRBJ1-2
ASSQEAGTVAHGYT
>TRBV12-3/TRBV12-4|13|TRBJ2-5
ASSPTSGGDNERY
>TRBV29-1|11|TRBJ1-1
SVDRRRNTEAF
>TRBV30|15|TRBJ2-3
AWSGLRTSGAADTQY
>TRBV7-2|13|TRBJ1-1
ASSLAGVSNTEAF
>TRBV6-2/TRBV6-3|12|TRBJ2-1
ASSLGGHDNEQF
>TRBV7-2|14|-
ASSLVSGGYYNEQY
>TRBV20-1|10|TRBJ1-2
SARDLNYGYT
>TRBV19|12|TRBJ2-1
ASKETSSYNEQF
>TRBV20-1|12|TRBJ1-6
SANGGGIGSPLH
>TRBV7-2|13|TRBJ1-4
ASSLNRAEGEKLF
>TRBV18|13|TRBJ1-2
ASSPTGEPTYGYT
>TRBV7-2|11|TRBJ1-3
ASSSGAGSTIY
>TRBV6-5|13|TRBJ2-3
ASSRGGGLPDTQY
>TRBV3-1|13|TRBJ2-5
ASSSQGRRMETQY